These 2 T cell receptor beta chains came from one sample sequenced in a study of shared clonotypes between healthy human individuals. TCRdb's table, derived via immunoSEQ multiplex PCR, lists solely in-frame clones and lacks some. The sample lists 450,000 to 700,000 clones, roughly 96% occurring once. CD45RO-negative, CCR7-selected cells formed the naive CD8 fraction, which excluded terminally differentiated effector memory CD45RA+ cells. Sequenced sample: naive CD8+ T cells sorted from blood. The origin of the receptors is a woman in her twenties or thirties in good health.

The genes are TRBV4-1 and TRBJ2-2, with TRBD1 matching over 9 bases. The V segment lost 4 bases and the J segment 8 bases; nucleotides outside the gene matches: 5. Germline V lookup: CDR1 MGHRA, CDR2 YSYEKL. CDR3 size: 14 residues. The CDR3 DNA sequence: TGCGCCAGCAGCCCAGGGACAGGGTCGGGGGAGCTGTTTTTT. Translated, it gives CASSPGTGSGELFF.

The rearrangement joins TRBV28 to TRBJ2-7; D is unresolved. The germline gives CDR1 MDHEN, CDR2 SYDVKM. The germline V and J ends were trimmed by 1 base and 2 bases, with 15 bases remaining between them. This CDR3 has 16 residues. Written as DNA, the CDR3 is TGTGCCAGCAGTTTATCCCCCGCGACCCTTACCTACGAGCAGTACTTC. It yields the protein CASSLSPATLTYEQYF. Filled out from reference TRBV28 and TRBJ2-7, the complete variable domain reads DVKVTQSSRYLVKRTGEKVFLECVQDMDHENMFWYRQDPGLGLRLIYFSYDVKMKEKGDIPEGYSVSREKKERFSLILESASTNQTSMYLCASSLSPATLTYEQYFGPGTRLTVT.